A single sample is the source of the 19 T cell receptor beta chains below, sequenced in a study of Graves' ophthalmopathy and Graves' hyperthyroidism. Amplifying from RNA transcripts, the study obtained TCR beta CDR3 regions. Second-round multiplex PCR came after a first-round RT-PCR that employed HTBI primers. TCRdb reanalysed the multiplex PCR reads using MiXCR and keeps one entry per CDR3 protein. The data show hundreds of thousands of distinct CDR3 sequences, around 50% seen once. Input material: peripheral blood. The receptor source for this set is an adult man with Graves' ophthalmopathy.

V is TRBV7-9 and J is TRBJ2-2, with TRBD1 matching over 8 bases. The germline V gene encodes CDR1 SEHNR and CDR2 FQNEAQ (reference sequence). The junction had 6 bases not matched to a gene; V was cut back by 5 bases and J by 4 bases. The CDR3 contains 15 residues. The chain's CDR3 is CASSRQGLRTGELFF. For the CDR3, the DNA is TGTGCCAGCAGCCGACAGGGGTTGCGCACCGGGGAGCTGTTTTTT.

This clonotype showed up just once. The J gene is TRBJ1-2, the V gene TRBV20-1; 7 nucleotides align to TRBD1. Germline V gene data show CDR1 as DFQATT and CDR2 as SNEGSKA (reference sequence). CDR3 length: 12 residues. Unmatched junction bases numbered 8, after V lost 3 bases and J lost 10 bases. The CDR3 loop is CSARRDRADYTF. DNA of the CDR3: TGCAGTGCTAGGAGAGACAGGGCCGACTACACCTTC.

The table lists this clonotype with a few counts. The CDR3 nucleotides are TGCAGCGCAGCACCGGGACCTAACTATGGCTACACCTTC. Encoded protein: CSAAPGPNYGYTF. This chain joins TRBV29-1 and TRBJ1-2, with D maybe TRBD1 (5 bases). The CDR3 has 13 residues. Germline V gene data show CDR1 as SQVTM and CDR2 as ANQGSEA. V lost 7 bases and J lost 0, with 12 bases in between.

The chain links TRBV5-1 to TRBJ1-3; D possibly corresponds to TRBD1 (5 bases). The CDR3 is 15 amino acids. Trimming removed 4 bases at V and 2 bases at J, with 13 bases between. Germline CDR1 SGHRS, CDR2 YFSETQ. This chain's CDR3 is CASSDEAGPGNTIYF. The CDR3 DNA reads TGCGCCAGCAGCGACGAGGCAGGGCCTGGAAACACCATATATTTT.

This clonotype was seen at least ten times. V gene TRBV9 combines with J gene TRBJ1-2; D gene unclear. With 3 bases removed from V and 7 bases from J, the gap between germline ends came to 10 bases. The CDR3 runs 12 residues. CDR1 SGDLS and CDR2 YYNGEE come from the germline V gene. CDR3 coding DNA: TGTGCCAGCAGCGGGCATTCGGGTGGCTACACCTTC. This codes for CASSGHSGGYTF. The entire variable domain, with the rest obtained from reference TRBV9 and TRBJ1-2, is as follows: DSGVTQTPKHLITATGQRVTLRCSPRSGDLSVYWYQQSLDQGLQFLIQYYNGEERAKGNILERFSAQQFPDLHSELNLSSLELGDSALYFCASSGHSGGYTFGSGTRLTVV.

CDR3 nucleotide sequence: TGTGCCAGCAGTTCCCCTCCTGGACGGAATGGAAACACCATATATTTT. As protein: CASSSPPGRNGNTIYF. J is TRBJ1-3 and V is TRBV2; D not certain. The V gene's germline CDR1 is SNHLY and CDR2 FYNNEI. The ends were cut back, 5 bases at V and 3 bases at J, with 17 bases in the middle. The CDR3 length is 16 residues.

CDR3 region: CSARGRESNYGYTF. CDR3 bases: TGCAGTGCTAGAGGCAGGGAGAGTAACTATGGCTACACCTTC. V usage is TRBV20-1 and J usage is TRBJ1-2, with TRBD1 as a possible D gene (5 bases). Trimming pared 1 base from V and 1 base from J, leaving 10 bases between. This CDR3 is 14 amino acids long. Germline V gives CDR1 DFQATT, CDR2 SNEGSKA (reference sequence).

The chain joins TRBV2 to TRBJ1-1; D ambiguous. V gave up 0 bases and J gave up 4 bases, with 9 bases separating them. This CDR3 contains 14 residues. Germline CDR1 and CDR2: SNHLY and FYNNEI. The CDR3 coding sequence is TGTGCCAGCAGTGAAGCCCCCTACGGCACTGAAGCTTTCTTT. It is translated as CASSEAPYGTEAFF.

This clonotype was counted a few times. The DNA for the CDR3 is TGTGCCAGCAGCCGGAGACAATCTCAAGAGACCCAGTACTTC. It codes for CASSRRQSQETQYF. This chain links TRBV7-9 with TRBJ2-5; no clear D. This CDR3 comprises 14 residues. V dropped 5 bases and J dropped 2 bases, with 12 bases sitting between them. Germline CDR1 reads SEHNR; CDR2 reads FQNEAQ (reference sequence).

The chain joins TRBV20-1 to TRBJ1-2; 7 bases line up with TRBD1. The CDR3 sequence is 13 residues long. With 4 bases clipped from V and 0 bases from J, the junction kept 2 bases outside the gene matches. Germline V gene sequence: CDR1 DFQATT, CDR2 SNEGSKA (reference sequence). The chain's CDR3 is CSAKGGSNYGYTF. CDR3 DNA: TGCAGTGCTAAAGGGGGCTCTAACTATGGCTACACCTTC.

There are a few counts of this clonotype. The rearrangement joins TRBV15 to TRBJ1-1; 9 positions match TRBD1. The CDR3 is 13 amino acids. V dropped 5 bases and J dropped 4; count of bases not matched to a gene: 2. Germline V lookup: CDR1 LNHNV, CDR2 YYDKDF (reference sequence). Here the CDR3 reads CATSGQGTTEAFF. The CDR3 DNA reads TGTGCCACCAGCGGACAGGGGACCACTGAAGCTTTCTTT.

The chain links TRBV5-4 to TRBJ2-7, with 7 bases fitting TRBD2. Germline values: CDR1 SGHNT, CDR2 YYREEE (reference sequence). Trimming at V came to 4 bases and at J to 3 bases, leaving 7 bases not matched to a gene. The length of the CDR3 is 14 residues. The CDR3 reads CASSQGSSGYEQYF. The DNA of the CDR3 is TGTGCCAGCAGCCAAGGATCTAGCGGCTACGAGCAGTACTTC. The full variable domain, completed using reference TRBV5-4 and TRBJ2-7, is ETGVTQSPTHLIKTRGQQVTLRCSSQSGHNTVSWYQQALGQGPQFIFQYYREEENGRGNFPPRFSGLQFPNYSSELNVNALELDDSALYLCASSQGSSGYEQYFGPGTRLTVT.

J is TRBJ1-1 and V is TRBV7-9, with 10 bases that match TRBD1. CDR1 and CDR2 from the germline V gene are SEHNR and FQNEAQ (reference sequence). With 5 bases clipped from V and 11 bases from J, the junction kept 5 bases outside the gene matches. The CDR3 length is 12 residues. This CDR3 reads CASSLRGQGAFF. The CDR3 nucleotides are TGTGCCAGCAGCCTACGGGGACAGGGGGCTTTCTTT.

This clonotype appeared many times. The rearrangement links TRBV3-1 to TRBJ2-7; TRBD2 matches 7 bases. V lost 4 bases, J lost 0 bases, and 3 bases stayed unmatched. The CDR3 spans 14 residues. Per germline, CDR1 LGHDT and CDR2 YNNKEL (reference sequence). The CDR3 is CASSPGTTSYEQYF. In DNA form, the CDR3 reads TGTGCCAGCAGCCCAGGGACTACCTCCTACGAGCAGTACTTC.

This clonotype has a handful of counts. The V and J genes are TRBV7-6 and TRBJ2-5; 9 bases agree with TRBD2. CDR1 is SGHVS, CDR2 FNYEAQ, per germline. V lost 4 bases to trimming and J lost 5 bases; unmatched junction nucleotides: 8. The CDR3 loop spans 15 amino acids. CDR3 residues: CASSSQGLALETQYF. CDR3 sequence (DNA): TGTGCCAGCAGCTCACAGGGACTAGCCTTGGAGACCCAGTACTTC. Full variable domain (outside the CDR3, taken from reference TRBV7-6 and TRBJ2-5): GAGVSQSPRYKVTKRGQDVALRCDPISGHVSLYWYRQALGQGPEFLTYFNYEAQQDKSGLPNDRFSAERPEGSISTLTIQRTEQRDSAMYRCASSSQGLALETQYFGPGTRLLVL.

The rearrangement links TRBV25-1 to TRBJ2-2, with a weak D call TRBD1 (5 bases). V lost 11 bases and J 0 bases, leaving 13 bases between the germline ends. The CDR3 runs 14 residues. The germline V gene encodes CDR1 MGHDK and CDR2 SYGVNS. The CDR3 DNA follows: TGTGCCGGCAAGGACACGGCGAACACCGGGGAGCTGTTTTTT. Protein product: CAGKDTANTGELFF.

The V and J genes are TRBV7-2 and TRBJ2-7; TRBD2 agrees at 11 bases. V was pared by 0 bases and J by 9 bases, with 10 bases of the junction left unmatched. The CDR3 runs to 16 residues. Germline CDR1 SGHTA, CDR2 FQGNSA. Here the CDR3 reads CASSLATSGATDTQYF. As DNA, the CDR3 is TGTGCCAGCAGCTTAGCGACTAGCGGGGCCACAGATACGCAGTACTTC.

The rearrangement uses TRBV29-1 and TRBJ1-1; weak D call: TRBD1 (5 bases). V was cut by 3 bases and J by 3 bases, with 14 bases left in between. CDR1 is SQVTM, CDR2 ANQGSEA, per germline. The CDR3 sequence is 14 residues long. The CDR3 here is CSVDSPRGDTEAFF. In DNA, the CDR3 is TGCAGCGTTGACTCCCCGAGAGGGGACACTGAAGCTTTCTTT.

This clonotype was recorded a few times. V gene TRBV5-1 combines with J gene TRBJ2-7; D remains ambiguous. The germline gives CDR1 SGHRS, CDR2 YFSETQ. This CDR3 has 13 residues. The ends were cut back, 4 bases at V and 5 bases at J, with 13 bases in the middle. The CDR3 protein is CASSPPFLDEQYF. CDR3 DNA: TGCGCCAGCAGCCCCCCCTTTCTCGACGAGCAGTACTTC.